What follows are 24 T cell receptor beta chains derived from one specimen sequenced in a study of tumor-infiltrating lymphocytes in oesophageal squamous cell carcinoma. TCRdb used MiXCR to reprocess the PCR reads, holding one entry per CDR3 protein. The sample consists of more than 9,500 distinct CDR3 sequences, around 50% of them appearing once. The sequenced sample consisted of esophageal tumor tissue. These receptors were obtained from a male donor with esophageal squamous cell carcinoma.

This clonotype rates as large. The chain employs TRBV7-6 and TRBJ2-7; D is undetermined. V was trimmed by 3 bases and J by 0 bases, leaving 6 bases between them. The CDR3 length is 13 residues. In germline, CDR1 is SGHVS, CDR2 FNYEAQ. In DNA form, the CDR3 reads TGTGCCAGCAGCTTTCAGTACTCCTACGAGCAGTACTTC. It is translated as CASSFQYSYEQYF.

CDR3 protein: CASSYHPSSYNEQFF. The CDR3 DNA sequence: TGTGCCAGCAGTTACCACCCGAGCTCCTACAATGAGCAGTTCTTC. The rearrangement joins TRBV6-6 to TRBJ2-1; D remains unclear. Per germline, CDR1 MNHNY and CDR2 SVGAGI (reference sequence). The CDR3 length is 15 residues. The V gene lost 2 bases and the J gene lost 0 bases, with 8 bases spanning the gap.

The CDR3 DNA reads TGTGCCAGCAGCCCAGGGGCGGGATATTACAATGAGCAGTTCTTC. Translated, it gives CASSPGAGYYNEQFF. The J gene is TRBJ2-3, the V gene TRBV5-4; either TRBD1 or TRBD2 may fit D (6 bases each). The J call may be mistaken, given a closer DNA end match to TRBJ2-1. The CDR3 is made up of 15 amino acids. The germline gives CDR1 SGHNT, CDR2 YYREEE (reference sequence).

In its sample, this clonotype was seen once. This may stem from a read error, because a much larger clone lies one nucleotide away. The missing conserved phenylalanine or tryptophan at the end of this CDR3 makes a read error likely. The V gene is TRBV7-2, the J gene TRBJ1-1; maybe TRBD1 (6 bases). The V end was cut by 3 bases, the J end by 1 base, with 15 bases between. The CDR3 covers 16 residues. Per germline, CDR1 SGHTA and CDR2 FQGNSA. This chain's CDR3 is CASSLRIQGTNTEAFS. The CDR3 nucleotides read TGTGCCAGCAGCTTGCGAATCCAGGGGACGAACACTGAAGCTTTCTCT.

J is TRBJ2-3 and V is TRBV10-1, with D possibly being TRBD2 (6 bases). TRBJ2-7 matches the DNA end more closely, so the J call is doubtful. The CDR3 runs 14 residues. CDR1 is WNHNN, CDR2 SYGVQD, per germline (reference sequence). CDR3 nucleotide sequence: TGCGCCACCCGGAACGGAGGGGCCTTCTACGAGCAGTACTTC. Its translation is CATRNGGAFYEQYF.

This clonotype was detected a few times. The chain has TRBV6-8 and TRBJ2-3, with 8 bases identical to TRBD1. The CDR3 extends over 15 amino acids. After removal of 5 bases from V and 11 bases from J, the junction contained 15 bases not matched to a gene. Germline CDR1 MNHGY, CDR2 SAAAGT. The CDR3 is CASSRRGTGVNEQYF. Written as DNA, the CDR3 is TGTGCCAGCAGTAGACGCGGGACAGGAGTTAACGAGCAGTATTTT.

This sequence joins TRBV11-2 and TRBJ2-3; D unclear. The J call may not be correct, given that the DNA end is closer to TRBJ2-1. CDR1 is SGHAT, CDR2 FQNNGV, per germline. The CDR3 runs to 13 residues. The CDR3 region has the DNA TGTGCCAGCAGCTCCGGGTTCCACAATGAGCAGTTCTTC. Residues: CASSSGFHNEQFF.

The chain combines TRBV7-2 with TRBJ2-3, with D perhaps assigned TRBD1 or TRBD2 (6 bases each). The J call is in doubt because the DNA end fits TRBJ2-1 better. CDR1 SGHTA and CDR2 FQGNSA come from the germline V gene. The CDR3 consists of 14 residues. CDR3 sequence: CASSLRQEGNEQFF. DNA of the CDR3: TGTGCCAGCAGCCTCCGACAGGAGGGGAATGAGCAGTTCTTC.

The chain joins TRBV11-2 to TRBJ2-3; 8 bases align to TRBD2. The better agreement between TRBJ2-7 and the DNA end casts doubt on the J call. There are 14 residues in the CDR3. The germline V gene has CDR1 SGHAT and CDR2 FQNNGV. CDR3 protein: CASSPVPGTSEQYF. CDR3 DNA sequence: TGTGCCAGCAGCCCTGTACCCGGGACTAGCGAGCAGTACTTC.

This clonotype was observed a handful of times. The chain recombines TRBV20-1 with TRBJ2-2; TRBD2 matches 10 bases. The V gene's germline CDR1 is DFQATT and CDR2 SNEGSKA (reference sequence). The length of the CDR3 is 15 residues. The junction had 1 base not matched to a gene; V was cut back by 0 bases and J by 3 bases. The CDR3 sequence is CSARDGTSDTGELFF. CDR3 sequence (DNA): TGCAGTGCTAGAGATGGGACTAGCGACACCGGGGAGCTGTTTTTT.

CDR3 sequence reads: CASSSGLAGVKYEQFF. CDR3 nucleotide sequence: TGTGCCAGCAGCTCGGGACTAGCGGGAGTTAAGTACGAGCAGTTCTTC. The rearrangement uses TRBV7-3 and TRBJ2-1, with 14 bases fitting TRBD2. The CDR3 is 16 amino acids. CDR1 and CDR2 (germline): SGHTA, FQGTGA. Unmatched junction bases numbered 9, after V lost 4 bases and J lost 10 bases.

Notes on this clonotype: A junction end diverges from the germline sequence, so it may reflect a read error. The rearrangement joins TRBV7-3 to TRBJ2-5, with 10 nucleotides matching TRBD2. The V gene's germline CDR1 is SGHTA and CDR2 FQGTGA. The CDR3 is made up of 16 amino acids. The CDR3 sequence is CASSYRLAGTHRYAVF. The CDR3 DNA reads as TGTGCCAGCAGCTATAGACTAGCGGGTACACACAGATACGCAGTATTT.

The genes are TRBV19 and TRBJ2-1; D is possibly TRBD2 (6 bases). The DNA end is a closer match to TRBJ2-5, so the J assignment may be wrong. The CDR3 has 13 residues. Germline V gives CDR1 LNHDA, CDR2 SQIVND (reference sequence). The CDR3 nucleotides read TGTGCCAGTAGCCCTGGACGGGGGGAGACCCAGTACTTC. Residues: CASSPGRGETQYF.

The chain has TRBV7-6 and TRBJ2-7, with a tentative D call TRBD2 (5 bases). Germline V gene sequence: CDR1 SGHVS, CDR2 FNYEAQ. This CDR3 is 15 amino acids long. V shed 1 base and J shed 0 bases, with 10 bases lying between them. CDR3 protein: CASSLGVGNSYEQYF. In nucleotides, the CDR3 is TGTGCCAGCAGCTTAGGGGTCGGGAACTCCTACGAGCAGTACTTC.

J is TRBJ2-5 and V is TRBV7-6, with no clear D. The J call may not be correct, given that the DNA end is closer to TRBJ2-7. This CDR3 spans 15 amino acids. Looked up from germline, CDR1 is SGHVS and CDR2 is FNYEAQ. The CDR3 protein is CASSSQNGPFSEQYF. As DNA, the CDR3 is TGTGCCAGCAGCTCACAAAATGGGCCCTTCTCCGAGCAGTACTTC.

The rearrangement joins TRBV7-2 to TRBJ2-1; 9 bases are shared with TRBD1. TRBJ2-5 matches the DNA end more closely, so the J call is doubtful. The CDR3 is 16 residues long. Germline lookup yields CDR1 SGHTA and CDR2 FQGNSA. The CDR3 reads CASSAYRGRGLETQYF. CDR3 DNA: TGTGCCAGCAGCGCCTACAGGGGGCGCGGTCTAGAGACCCAGTACTTC.

This chain uses TRBV7-6 with TRBJ1-1, with D hard to call. This CDR3 is 11 amino acids long. The ends were cut back, 1 base at V and 5 bases at J, with 2 bases in the middle. CDR1 SGHVS and CDR2 FNYEAQ come from the germline V gene. The CDR3 loop reads CASSLVTEAFF. CDR3 nucleotides: TGTGCCAGCAGCTTAGTGACTGAAGCTTTCTTT.

This clonotype was observed once. The chain combines TRBV7-6 with TRBJ2-6; D might be TRBD1 or TRBD2, each matching 5 bases. The J call could be wrong; TRBJ2-7 is a better fit for the DNA end. The CDR3 spans 11 residues. CDR1 and CDR2 from the germline V gene are SGHVS and FNYEAQ. The CDR3 DNA reads TGTGCCAGCAGCTATGGGGGCGAGCAGTACTTC. It is translated as CASSYGGEQYF.

In its sample, this clonotype was seen once. The chain recombines TRBV7-6 with TRBJ2-5; D perhaps matches TRBD2 (5 bases). Gene TRBJ2-7 matches the end of the DNA better, so the J call may be wrong. The germline gives CDR1 SGHVS, CDR2 FNYEAQ. This CDR3 is built from 15 residues. CDR3 nucleotide sequence: TGTGCCAGCAGCTTCGCCCTAGCTCCCCCCTACGAGCAGTACTTC. Protein sequence: CASSFALAPPYEQYF.

The rearrangement uses TRBV7-2 and TRBJ2-3; weak D call: TRBD2 (6 bases). V lost 5 bases and J lost 4, with 19 bases in between. This CDR3 comprises 16 residues. Germline-derived CDR1 and CDR2 are SGHTA and FQGNSA. The CDR3 sequence is CASSPIRSGVSDTQYF. In nucleotides, the CDR3 is TGTGCCAGCAGCCCGATACGCTCGGGAGTTTCAGATACGCAGTATTTT.

This clonotype was observed a few times. J is TRBJ2-1 and V is TRBV12-3 or TRBV12-4; possibly TRBD1 for D (5 bases). The J call could be wrong; TRBJ2-5 is a better fit for the DNA end. CDR3 size: 13 residues. The CDR3 is CASSLSPGETQYF. Here the CDR3 DNA reads TGTGCCAGCAGCCTATCCCCAGGGGAGACCCAGTACTTC.

A note on this clonotype: The missing conserved phenylalanine or tryptophan at the end of this CDR3 makes a read error likely. The limits of the CDR3 on the DNA are not certain, so only TCRdb's listed CDR3 is given. The chain joins TRBV28 to TRBJ2-7; the DNA was not used to check the table's D call, TRBD1. The CDR3 spans 16 residues, counting both ends. Germline V lookup: CDR1 MDHEN, CDR2 SYDVKM. CDR3 protein: CASSLGWQGMGYTFGS.

Note on this clonotype: This could be a read error, since a much larger clone is one nucleotide away. The gene calls are TRBV5-1 and TRBJ2-3, with a possible D match to TRBD2 (5 bases). The V end lost 4 bases, the J end lost 14 bases, and 23 bases lay between the germline ends. Looked up from germline, CDR1 is SGHRS and CDR2 is YFSETQ. CDR3 length equals 14 residues. Here the CDR3 reads CASSPLGSTGELYF. The CDR3 bases are TGCGCCAGCAGCCCGTTGGGGAGCACCGGGGAGCTGTATTTT.

This clonotype is labeled medium-sized. The V gene is TRBV9, the J gene TRBJ2-3; D unclear. V was trimmed by 0 bases and J by 5 bases, leaving 13 bases between them. This CDR3 comprises 15 residues. The germline V gene has CDR1 SGDLS and CDR2 YYNGEE. CDR3 coding DNA: TGTGCCAGCAGCGTAGCTGTACTCCTCGGAGATACGCAGTATTTT. Residues: CASSVAVLLGDTQYF.